This T cell receptor beta chain was sequenced during a study of cytomegalovirus exposure and HLA in healthy donors. The PCR contained 60 Vbeta and 13 Jbeta primers. Assay used: immunoSEQ multiplex PCR; TCRdb lists only in-frame clones, some missing. This sample has about 60,000 clones; approximately 71% occur once, and the top ten carry over 30%. Study-level results: V- and J-gene trimming in TCR beta was tied to a missense DCLRE1C variant by an analysis performed later. Previous analysis showed most TCR beta V segments were productive about 90% or about 30% of the time. Later analysis showed most CMV-associated TCR beta chains appearing HLA-restricted. More clonal expansion characterized HLA-associated TCR beta chains than equally common others in a later analysis.

The germline V gene has CDR1 SNHLY and CDR2 FYNNEI. Trimming took 1 base from V and 6 from J, leaving 7 bases between them. The CDR3 is made up of 13 amino acids. As to this clone: Its cognate antigen is unknown.

The rearrangement uses TRBV2 and TRBJ2-1; D remains ambiguous. Sequencing used PBMCs. This TCR was sampled from a man aged 35-49 years in good health and CMV-seropositive. The CDR3 sequence: CASSEGRGNEQFF. In DNA, the CDR3 is TGTGCCAGCAGTGAAGGGAGAGGCAATGAGCAGTTCTTC.